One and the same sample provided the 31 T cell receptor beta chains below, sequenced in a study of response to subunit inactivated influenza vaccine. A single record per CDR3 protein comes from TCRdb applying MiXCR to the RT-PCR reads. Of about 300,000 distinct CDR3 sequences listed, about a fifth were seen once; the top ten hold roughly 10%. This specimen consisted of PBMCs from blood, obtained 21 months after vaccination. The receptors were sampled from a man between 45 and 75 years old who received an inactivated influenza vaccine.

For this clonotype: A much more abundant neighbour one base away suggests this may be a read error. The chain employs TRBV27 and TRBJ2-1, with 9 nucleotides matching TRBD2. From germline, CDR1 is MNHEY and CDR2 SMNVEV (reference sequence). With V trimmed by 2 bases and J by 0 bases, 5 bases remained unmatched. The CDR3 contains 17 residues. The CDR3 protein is CASSLNSGGYSYNEQFF. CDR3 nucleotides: TGTGCCAGCAGTTTAAATAGCGGGGGCTACTCCTACAATGAGCAGTTCTTC.

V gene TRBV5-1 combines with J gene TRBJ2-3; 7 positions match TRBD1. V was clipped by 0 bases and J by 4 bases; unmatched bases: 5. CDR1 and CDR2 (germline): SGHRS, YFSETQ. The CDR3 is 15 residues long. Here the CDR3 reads CASSLEDRVSDTQYF. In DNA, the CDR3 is TGCGCCAGCAGCTTGGAAGACAGGGTTTCAGATACGCAGTATTTT.

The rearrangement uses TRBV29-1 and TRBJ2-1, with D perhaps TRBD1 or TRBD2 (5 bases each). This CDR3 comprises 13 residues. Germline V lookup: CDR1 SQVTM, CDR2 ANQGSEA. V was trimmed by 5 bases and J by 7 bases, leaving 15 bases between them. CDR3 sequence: CSVPSRVVNEQFF. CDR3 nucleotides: TGCAGCGTTCCTAGCAGGGTCGTGAATGAGCAGTTCTTC.

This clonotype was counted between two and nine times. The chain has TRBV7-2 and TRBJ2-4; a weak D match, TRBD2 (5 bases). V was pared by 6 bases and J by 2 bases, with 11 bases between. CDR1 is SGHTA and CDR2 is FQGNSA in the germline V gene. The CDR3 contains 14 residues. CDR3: CASSAPGTKNIQYF. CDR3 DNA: TGTGCCAGCAGTGCGCCCGGGACCAAAAACATTCAGTACTTC.

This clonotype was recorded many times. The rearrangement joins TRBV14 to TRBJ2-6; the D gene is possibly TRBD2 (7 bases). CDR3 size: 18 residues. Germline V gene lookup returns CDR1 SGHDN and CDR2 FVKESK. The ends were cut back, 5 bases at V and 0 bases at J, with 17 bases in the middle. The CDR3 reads CASSRGGLRFSGANVLTF. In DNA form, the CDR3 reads TGTGCCAGCAGCAGGGGGGGACTTAGGTTCTCTGGGGCCAACGTCCTGACTTTC.

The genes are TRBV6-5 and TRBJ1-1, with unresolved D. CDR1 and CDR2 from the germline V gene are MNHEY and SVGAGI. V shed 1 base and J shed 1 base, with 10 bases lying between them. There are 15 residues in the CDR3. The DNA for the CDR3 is TGTGCCAGCAGTTACTTCGGGGTGGAGAACACTGAAGCTTTCTTT. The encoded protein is CASSYFGVENTEAFF.

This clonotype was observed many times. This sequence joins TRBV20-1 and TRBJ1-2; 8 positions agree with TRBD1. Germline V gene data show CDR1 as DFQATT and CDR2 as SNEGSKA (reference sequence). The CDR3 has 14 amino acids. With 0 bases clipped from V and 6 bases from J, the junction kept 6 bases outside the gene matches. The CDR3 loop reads CSARDGRGPNGYTF. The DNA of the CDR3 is TGCAGTGCTAGAGATGGCAGGGGGCCTAATGGCTACACCTTC.

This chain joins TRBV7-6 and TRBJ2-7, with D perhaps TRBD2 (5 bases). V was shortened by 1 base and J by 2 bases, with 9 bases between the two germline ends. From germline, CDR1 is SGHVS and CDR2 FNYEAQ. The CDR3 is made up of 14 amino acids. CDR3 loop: CASSLGGPAYEQYF. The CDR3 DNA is TGTGCCAGCAGCTTAGGCGGGCCAGCCTACGAGCAGTACTTC.

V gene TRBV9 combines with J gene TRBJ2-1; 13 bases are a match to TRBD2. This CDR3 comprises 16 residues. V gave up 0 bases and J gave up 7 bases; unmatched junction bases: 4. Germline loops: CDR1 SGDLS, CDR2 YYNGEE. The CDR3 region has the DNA TGTGCCAGCAGCGTAGGGGGGACTAGCGGGAATAATGAGCAGTTCTTC. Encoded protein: CASSVGGTSGNNEQFF.

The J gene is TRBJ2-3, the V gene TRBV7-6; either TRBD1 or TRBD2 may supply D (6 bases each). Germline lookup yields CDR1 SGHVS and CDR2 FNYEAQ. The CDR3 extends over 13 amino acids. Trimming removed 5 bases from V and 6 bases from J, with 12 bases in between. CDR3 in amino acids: CASSPQGRDTQYF. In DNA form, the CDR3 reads TGTGCCAGCAGCCCGCAGGGGAGGGATACGCAGTATTTT.

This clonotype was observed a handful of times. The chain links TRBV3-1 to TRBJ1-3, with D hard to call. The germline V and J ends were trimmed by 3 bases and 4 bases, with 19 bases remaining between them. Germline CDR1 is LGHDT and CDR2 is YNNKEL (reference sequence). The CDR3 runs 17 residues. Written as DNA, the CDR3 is TGTGCCAGCAGCCATGAACCCCTCTCCCGATCGGGAAACACCATATATTTT. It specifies CASSHEPLSRSGNTIYF. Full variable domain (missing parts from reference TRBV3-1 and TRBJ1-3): DTAVSQTPKYLVTQMGNDKSIKCEQNLGHDTMYWYKQDSKKFLKIMFSYNNKELIINETVPNRFSPKSPDKAHLNLHINSLELGDSAVYFCASSHEPLSRSGNTIYFGEGSWLTVV.

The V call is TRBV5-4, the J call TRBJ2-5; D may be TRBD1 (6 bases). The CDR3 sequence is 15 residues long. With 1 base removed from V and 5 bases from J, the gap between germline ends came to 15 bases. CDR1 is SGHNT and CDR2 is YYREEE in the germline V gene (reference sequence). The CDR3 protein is CASSLTGSISETQYF. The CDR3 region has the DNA TGTGCCAGCAGCTTGACAGGGTCTATTTCGGAGACCCAGTACTTC. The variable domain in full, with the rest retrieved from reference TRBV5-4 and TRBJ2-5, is ETGVTQSPTHLIKTRGQQVTLRCSSQSGHNTVSWYQQALGQGPQFIFQYYREEENGRGNFPPRFSGLQFPNYSSELNVNALELDDSALYLCASSLTGSISETQYFGPGTRLLVL.

The CDR3 here is CASSSAGSRLAKNIQYF. CDR3 nucleotides: TGTGCCAGCAGTTCCGCCGGGAGCCGATTAGCCAAAAACATTCAGTACTTC. The chain has TRBV27 and TRBJ2-4; weak D call: TRBD2 (6 bases). Trimming cost V 4 bases and J 0 bases, with 16 bases left between them. The CDR3 extends over 17 amino acids. Germline V CDR1 and CDR2: MNHEY, SMNVEV (reference sequence).

CDR3 in amino acids: CASSLKRLGVEGEQFF. The CDR3 bases are TGTGCCAGCAGCTTGAAGAGGTTGGGAGTGGAGGGTGAGCAGTTCTTC. The V and J genes are TRBV7-9 and TRBJ2-1; perhaps TRBD2 as D (6 bases). Trimming shortened V by 3 bases and J by 9 bases, and 21 bases separated the two germline ends. The CDR3 has 16 amino acids. In germline, CDR1 is SEHNR, CDR2 FQNEAQ (reference sequence).

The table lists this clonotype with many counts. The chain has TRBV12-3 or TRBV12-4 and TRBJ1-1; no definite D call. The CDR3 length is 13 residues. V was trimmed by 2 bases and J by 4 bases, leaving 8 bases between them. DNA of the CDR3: TGTGCCAGCAGTTTACCGGGGTCCACTGAAGCTTTCTTT. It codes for CASSLPGSTEAFF.

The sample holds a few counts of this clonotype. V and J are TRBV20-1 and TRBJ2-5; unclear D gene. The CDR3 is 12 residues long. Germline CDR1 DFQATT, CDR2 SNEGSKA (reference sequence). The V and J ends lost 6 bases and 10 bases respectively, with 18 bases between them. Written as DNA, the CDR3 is TGCAGTGCAAATGGACCCCGCTTGGACCAGTACTTC. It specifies CSANGPRLDQYF.

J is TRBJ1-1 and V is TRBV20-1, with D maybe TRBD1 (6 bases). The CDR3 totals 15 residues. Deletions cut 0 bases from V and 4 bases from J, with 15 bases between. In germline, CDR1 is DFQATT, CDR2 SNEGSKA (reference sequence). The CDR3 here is CSARDRGGPGTEAFF. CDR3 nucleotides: TGCAGTGCTAGAGATCGAGGGGGGCCGGGCACTGAAGCTTTCTTT.

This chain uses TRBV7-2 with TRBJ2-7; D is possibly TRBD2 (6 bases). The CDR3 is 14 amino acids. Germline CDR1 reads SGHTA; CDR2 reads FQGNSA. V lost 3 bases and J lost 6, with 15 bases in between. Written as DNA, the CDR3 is TGTGCCAGCAGCTTTCCCCGGGACTCCGTCGAGCAGTACTTC. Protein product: CASSFPRDSVEQYF.

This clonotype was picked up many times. The CDR3 region has the DNA TGTGCCAGCAGCTTGGGGCTTACTGAAGCTTTCTTT. Residues: CASSLGLTEAFF. This chain uses TRBV7-9 with TRBJ1-1; perhaps TRBD1 as D (5 bases). Trimming removed 3 bases at V and 5 bases at J, with 7 bases between. Germline V gene lookup returns CDR1 SEHNR and CDR2 FQNEAQ (reference sequence). The CDR3 length is 12 residues.

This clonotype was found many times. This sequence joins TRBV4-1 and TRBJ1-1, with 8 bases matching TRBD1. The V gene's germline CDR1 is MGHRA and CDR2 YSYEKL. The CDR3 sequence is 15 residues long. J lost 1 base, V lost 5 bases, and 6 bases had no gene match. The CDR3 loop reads CASSSTGGTNTEAFF. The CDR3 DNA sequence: TGCGCCAGCAGCTCCACAGGGGGGACGAACACTGAAGCTTTCTTT.

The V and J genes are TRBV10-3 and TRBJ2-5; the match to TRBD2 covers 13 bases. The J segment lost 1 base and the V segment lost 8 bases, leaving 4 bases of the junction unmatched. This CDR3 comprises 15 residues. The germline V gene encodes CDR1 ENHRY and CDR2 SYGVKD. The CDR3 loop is CAIGLAGVSQETQYF. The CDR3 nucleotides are TGTGCCATCGGACTAGCGGGAGTATCCCAAGAGACCCAGTACTTC.

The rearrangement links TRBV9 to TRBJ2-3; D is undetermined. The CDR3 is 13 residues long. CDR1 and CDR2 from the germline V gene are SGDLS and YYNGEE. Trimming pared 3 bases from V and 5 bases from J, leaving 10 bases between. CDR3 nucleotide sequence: TGTGCCAGCAGCGGCGGACCTGGAGATACGCAGTATTTT. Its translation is CASSGGPGDTQYF.

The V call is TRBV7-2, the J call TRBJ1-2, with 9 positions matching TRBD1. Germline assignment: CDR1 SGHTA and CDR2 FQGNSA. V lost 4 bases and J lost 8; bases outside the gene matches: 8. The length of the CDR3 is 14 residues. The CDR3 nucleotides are TGTGCCAGCAGCTCAGGACAGGGGATTGGCGGCTACACCTTC. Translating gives CASSSGQGIGGYTF.

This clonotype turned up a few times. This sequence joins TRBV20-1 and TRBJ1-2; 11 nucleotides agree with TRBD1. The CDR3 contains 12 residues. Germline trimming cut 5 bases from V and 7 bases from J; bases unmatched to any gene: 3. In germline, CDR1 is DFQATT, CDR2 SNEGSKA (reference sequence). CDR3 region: CSAGGQGVGYTF. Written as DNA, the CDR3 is TGCAGTGCTGGGGGACAGGGGGTTGGCTACACCTTC.

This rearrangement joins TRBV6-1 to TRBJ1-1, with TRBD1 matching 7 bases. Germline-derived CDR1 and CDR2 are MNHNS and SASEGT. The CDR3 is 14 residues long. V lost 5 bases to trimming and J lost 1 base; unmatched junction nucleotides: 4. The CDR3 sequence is CASSRTGQNTEAFF. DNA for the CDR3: TGTGCCAGCAGTCGGACAGGTCAGAACACTGAAGCTTTCTTT.

The CDR3 nucleotides read TGTGCCAGCAGCCCCCCGGGGGACACTAACATTCAGTACTTC. It specifies CASSPPGDTNIQYF. The chain links TRBV7-2 to TRBJ2-4; D possibly matches TRBD1 or TRBD2 (6 bases each). The germline V gene encodes CDR1 SGHTA and CDR2 FQGNSA. Trimming left V 5 bases short and J 7 bases short, with 15 bases between. This CDR3 is 14 amino acids long.

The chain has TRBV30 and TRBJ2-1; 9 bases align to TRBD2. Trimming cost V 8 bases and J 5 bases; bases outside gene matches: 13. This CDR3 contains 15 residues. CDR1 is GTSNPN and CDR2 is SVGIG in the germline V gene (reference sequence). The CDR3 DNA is TGTGCCCCCTCTTTTGCTAGCGGGAAAAACAATGAGCAGTTCTTC. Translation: CAPSFASGKNNEQFF. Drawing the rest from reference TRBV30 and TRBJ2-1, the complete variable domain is SQTIHQWPATLVQPVGSPLSLECTVEGTSNPNLYWYRQAAGRGLQLLFYSVGIGQISSEVPQNLSASRPQDRQFILSSKKLLLSDSGFYLCAPSFASGKNNEQFFGPGTRLTVL.

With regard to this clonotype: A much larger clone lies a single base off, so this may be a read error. The CDR3 is CSARALSGNAIYF. Written as DNA, the CDR3 is TGCAGTGCTAGGGCTCTCTCTGGAAACGCCATATATTTT. The rearrangement joins TRBV20-1 to TRBJ1-3; D is undetermined. Looked up from germline, CDR1 is DFQATT and CDR2 is SNEGSKA (reference sequence). The CDR3 length is 13 residues.

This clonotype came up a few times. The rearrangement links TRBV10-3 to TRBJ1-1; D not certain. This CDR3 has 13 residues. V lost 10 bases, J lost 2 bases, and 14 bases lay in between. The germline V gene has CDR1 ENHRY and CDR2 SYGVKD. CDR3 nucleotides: TGTGCCACGGGAACGGGCATAAACACTGAAGCTTTCTTT. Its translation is CATGTGINTEAFF.

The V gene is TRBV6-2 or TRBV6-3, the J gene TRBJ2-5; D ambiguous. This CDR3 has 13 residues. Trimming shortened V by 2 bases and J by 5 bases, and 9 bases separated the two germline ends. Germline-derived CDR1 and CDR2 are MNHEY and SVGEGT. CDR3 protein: CASSYTRTETQYF. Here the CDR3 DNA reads TGTGCCAGCAGTTACACGAGGACGGAGACCCAGTACTTC.

CDR3 sequence reads: CASSLVADPNTGELFF. The CDR3 DNA follows: TGTGCCAGCAGTTTAGTAGCGGACCCGAACACCGGGGAGCTGTTTTTT. The chain recombines TRBV12-3 or TRBV12-4 with TRBJ2-2, with a tentative D call TRBD2 (6 bases). V was cut by 1 base and J by 0 bases, with 9 bases left in between. The CDR3 runs 16 residues.